This T cell receptor beta chain comes out of a study of T cell responses to AZD1222 COVID-19 vaccine. CDR1 SGHNT and CDR2 YYREEE come from the germline V gene (reference sequence). V lost 4 bases and J 2 bases, leaving 17 bases between the germline ends. This CDR3 spans 16 amino acids. The method was immunoSEQ multiplex PCR; TCRdb's version includes in-frame clones alone and lacks a portion of them. Altogether roughly 51,000 clones are present, more than 80% being singletons, with the ten largest covering about 14%. Samples with a second dose at about 4 or about 12 weeks were pooled together. This clone was seen a single time.

The sequence came from an adult who received the AZD1222 COVID-19 vaccine. Sequencing used peripheral blood, obtained 28 days after the second AZD1222 dose. The chain couples TRBV5-4 to TRBJ2-3, with D tentatively TRBD1 or TRBD2 (5 bases each). The CDR3 nucleotides read TGTGCCAGCAGCCCCAGGGACCCCTATTACACAGATACGCAGTATTTT. Its translation: CASSPRDPYYTDTQYF.